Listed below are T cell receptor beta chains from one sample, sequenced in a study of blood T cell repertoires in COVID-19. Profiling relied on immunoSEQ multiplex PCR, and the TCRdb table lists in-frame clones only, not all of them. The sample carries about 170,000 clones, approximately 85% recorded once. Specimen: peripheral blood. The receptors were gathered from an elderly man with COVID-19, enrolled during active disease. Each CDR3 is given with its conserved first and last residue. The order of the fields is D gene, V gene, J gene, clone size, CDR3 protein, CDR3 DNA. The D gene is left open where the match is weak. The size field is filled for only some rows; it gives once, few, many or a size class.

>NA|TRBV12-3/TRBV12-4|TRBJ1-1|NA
CASSTDRNTEAFF
TGTGCCAGCTCAACGGACAGAAACACTGAAGCTTTCTTT
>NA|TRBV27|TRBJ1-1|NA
CASSTLNTEAFF
TGTGCCAGCAGTACATTGAACACTGAAGCTTTCTTT
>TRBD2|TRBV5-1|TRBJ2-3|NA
CASSPGLVPDTQYF
TGCGCCAGCAGTCCGGGACTAGTGCCAGATACGCAGTATTTT
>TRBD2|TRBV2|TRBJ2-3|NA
CASGTSSWPTDTQYF
TGTGCCAGTGGGACTAGTTCGTGGCCCACAGATACGCAGTATTTT
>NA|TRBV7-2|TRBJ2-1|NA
CASSLFGGGPSYNEQFF
TGTGCCAGCAGCTTATTCGGGGGTGGGCCTTCCTACAATGAGCAGTTCTTC
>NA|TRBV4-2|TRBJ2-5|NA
CASSPGQNQETQYF
TGTGCCAGCAGCCCCGGACAGAATCAAGAGACCCAGTACTTC
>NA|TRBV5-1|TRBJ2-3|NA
CASSLGAATADTQYF
TGCGCCAGCAGCTTGGGGGCCGCCACCGCCGATACGCAGTATTTT
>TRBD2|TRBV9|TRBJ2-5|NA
CASSISSGVAGETQYF
TGTGCCAGCAGCATCTCTAGCGGGGTGGCAGGAGAGACCCAGTACTTC
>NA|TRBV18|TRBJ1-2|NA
CASSPGFGTPDGYTF
TGTGCCAGCTCACCTGGATTCGGGACACCAGATGGCTACACCTTC
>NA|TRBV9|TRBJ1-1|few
CASSVGQGNTEAFF
TGTGCCAGCAGCGTAGGGCAGGGGAACACTGAAGCTTTCTTT